Shown below are 9 T cell receptor beta chains from a single sample sequenced in a study of blood T cell repertoires in COVID-19. Only in-frame clones appear in the TCRdb table, and some are missing; sequencing was by immunoSEQ multiplex PCR. The table lists about 130,000 clones, less than 85% of them singletons. Sequencing was carried out using peripheral blood. The receptors were sampled from a woman aged 55-69 years with acute or convalescent COVID-19.

This sequence joins TRBV7-9 and TRBJ2-1, with TRBD1 as a possible D gene (6 bases). The ends were cut back, 2 bases at V and 8 bases at J, with 13 bases in the middle. CDR1 and CDR2 (germline): SEHNR, FQNEAQ (reference sequence). The CDR3 is made up of 14 amino acids. In nucleotides, the CDR3 is TGTGCCAGCAGCTTATTGGGGGCCGGCGATGAGCAGTTCTTC. Translated, it gives CASSLLGAGDEQFF.

DNA of the CDR3: TGTGCCACTACCGACCCTGGTGGGCCCTCGGACACTGAAGCTTTCTTT. It specifies CATTDPGGPSDTEAFF. V usage is TRBV19 and J usage is TRBJ1-1; D is ambiguous. The germline V gene encodes CDR1 LNHDA and CDR2 SQIVND (reference sequence). V was trimmed by 10 bases and J by 3 bases, leaving 24 bases between them. This CDR3 has 16 amino acids.

The J gene is TRBJ1-1, the V gene TRBV6-6, with 7 positions matching TRBD1. Germline-derived CDR1 and CDR2 are MNHNY and SVGAGI (reference sequence). The ends lost 4 bases at V and 4 bases at J; junction bases unmatched: 3. CDR3 length: 13 amino acids. CDR3 coding DNA: TGTGCCAGCAGTTCAGGGGGAAGCACTGAAGCTTTCTTT. Residues: CASSSGGSTEAFF.

The genes are TRBV18 and TRBJ1-2, with 7 positions matching TRBD1. Per germline, CDR1 KGHSH and CDR2 LQKENI. Unmatched junction bases numbered 6, after V lost 3 bases and J lost 5 bases. There are 14 residues in the CDR3. CDR3 sequence reads: CASSPPGQSYGYTF. DNA for the CDR3: TGTGCCAGCTCACCCCCGGGACAGTCGTATGGCTACACCTTC.

Concerning this clone itself: This sample also contains other DNA sequences that code for the same CDR3. The V and J genes are TRBV18 and TRBJ1-1; TRBD1 is a possible D gene (5 bases). The CDR3 extends over 13 amino acids. Per germline, CDR1 KGHSH and CDR2 LQKENI. V gave up 6 bases and J gave up 2 bases, with 10 bases separating them. The CDR3 DNA reads as TGTGCCAGCTCTCCTGGACAAAACACTGAAGCTTTCTTT. Translation: CASSPGQNTEAFF.

This sequence joins TRBV5-6 and TRBJ1-6; 7 bases line up with TRBD1. V trimming: 2 bases; J trimming: 8 bases; junction bases outside the gene matches: 7. The CDR3 totals 15 residues. Germline values: CDR1 SGHDT, CDR2 YYEEEE. The CDR3 bases are TGTGCCAGCAGCTTCCTCGACAGGGAGGATTCACCCCTCCACTTT. As protein: CASSFLDREDSPLHF. Together with reference TRBV5-6 and TRBJ1-6, the CDR3 gives the full variable domain: DAGVTQSPTHLIKTRGQQVTLRCSPKSGHDTVSWYQQALGQGPQFIFQYYEEEERQRGNFPDRFSGHQFPNYSSELNVNALLLGDSALYLCASSFLDREDSPLHFGNGTRLTVT.

The chain recombines TRBV5-1 with TRBJ1-1; possibly TRBD1 for D (5 bases). V was pared by 1 base and J by 3 bases, with 10 bases between. Germline V CDR1 and CDR2: SGHRS, YFSETQ. This CDR3 has 14 amino acids. CDR3 protein: CASSLWGEDTEAFF. For the CDR3, the DNA is TGCGCCAGCAGCTTGTGGGGGGAGGACACTGAAGCTTTCTTT.

This clone showed up just a few times. V is TRBV3-1 (or the pseudogene TRBV3-2) and J is TRBJ1-1, with D maybe TRBD1 (6 bases). V lost 4 bases and J lost 1, with 10 bases in between. This CDR3 has 14 amino acids. From germline, CDR1 is LGHDT and CDR2 YNNKEL (reference sequence). The CDR3 DNA sequence: TGTGCCAGCAGCCTTCAGGGGTGGAACACTGAAGCTTTCTTT. Residues: CASSLQGWNTEAFF.

The chain is built from TRBV7-2 and TRBJ1-2; D remains unclear. The CDR3 spans 14 residues. CDR1 is SGHTA and CDR2 is FQGNSA in the germline V gene. V was clipped by 4 bases and J by 7 bases, with 16 bases between them. CDR3 in amino acids: CASSWGSEGTGYTF. DNA for the CDR3: TGTGCCAGCAGCTGGGGTTCGGAGGGAACTGGCTACACCTTC.